A selection of T cell receptor beta chains follows, all from one sample in a study of regulatory T cells. Libraries were prepared by immunoSEQ multiplex PCR; TCRdb keeps only in-frame clonotypes and omits some of them. The top ten clones hold approximately 2.4% of a sample with approximately 37,000 clones, about 89% of them seen once. Sequencing was carried out using conventional CD4+ T cells sorted from blood. The receptors shown here come from a young adult with CD3G deficiency. CDR3s leave out the opening cysteine and the closing phenylalanine or tryptophan. Clone size is shown for a subset of rows, as once, few, many or a class of expanded clone.

>TRBV19|-|TRBJ2-5
ASSPIFGDRAETQY
>TRBV28|-|TRBJ1-5
ASSRAQGFGQPQH
>TRBV18|-|TRBJ1-6
ASSRSGTVYNSPLH
>TRBV27|-|TRBJ2-1
ASKREGGNEQF
>TRBV6-6|-|TRBJ2-2
ASSWDRGGTGELF
>TRBV6-1|-|TRBJ1-1
ASSLGTGGTEAF
>TRBV5-1|-|TRBJ2-3
ASSLGLAGVYTEADTQY
>TRBV10-3|-|TRBJ1-2
AISADPEGTGYT
>TRBV18|-|TRBJ1-5
ASSAGTGNNQPQH
>TRBV5-1|-|TRBJ2-7
ASSSTRGEQY
>TRBV6-1|-|TRBJ1-4
ASSEAQGKGGKLF
>TRBV5-1|once|TRBJ2-3
ASSPGRVHDTQY
>TRBV20-1|-|TRBJ2-1
SASPYNEQF
>TRBV28|-|TRBJ2-4
ASRGQGKNIQY
>TRBV10-2|-|TRBJ1-1
ASSELGRTTEAF
>TRBV20-1|-|TRBJ1-1
SAFDREGAF
>TRBV11-2|once|TRBJ2-2
ASSLGLLTGELF
>TRBV7-9|-|TRBJ2-6
ASSLQRFTGANVLT
>TRBV19|-|TRBJ2-6
ASSKTVTGAGANVLT
>TRBV5-1|-|TRBJ2-2
ASSFQGHGELF
>TRBV28|-|TRBJ1-1
ASSLSEWTGGDTEAF
>TRBV5-1|once|TRBJ2-3
ASSPGQGTDTQY
>TRBV5-1|-|TRBJ2-6
ASKDLPGANVLT
>TRBV28|-|TRBJ2-4
ASSSRGQQY
>TRBV19|-|TRBJ2-3
ASSPGLAAPDTQY
>TRBV5-1|-|TRBJ1-1
ASSLEGSGTEAF
>TRBV19|-|TRBJ2-1
ASSYRGTSYNEQF
>TRBV4-1|-|TRBJ2-1
ASSQTPVGALHDEQF
>TRBV7-3|-|TRBJ2-1
ASSPPRQTYNEQF
>TRBV6-6|few|TRBJ2-7
ATYPGLAGQGEQY
>TRBV10-3|-|TRBJ2-2
AISESVGRLGTGELF
>TRBV28|-|TRBJ2-3
ASRPPRQASSTDTQY
>TRBV5-1|-|TRBJ2-5
ASSLGGRETQY
>TRBV28|-|TRBJ1-1
ASSPGTFGGNTEAF
>TRBV5-1|-|TRBJ2-2
ASSSSAATGELF
>TRBV10-2|-|TRBJ1-1
ASSGDRGGGTEAF
>TRBV5-1|-|TRBJ2-3
ASSLERSGTDTQY
>TRBV28|-|TRBJ1-4
ASSPRRPTKKLF
>TRBV7-9|-|TRBJ2-7
ASSSPNRGEQY
>TRBV5-1|-|TRBJ2-3
ASSLASGLRTDTQY
>TRBV28|-|TRBJ2-6
ASSTSTSGRAGNVLT
>TRBV28|-|TRBJ1-4
ASSPRQGEKLF
>TRBV7-9|-|TRBJ1-3
ASSPGQSGNTIY
>TRBV7-8|-|TRBJ1-1
ASSPTGMGEAF
>TRBV6-1|-|TRBJ2-3
ASSTIYRDTDTQY
>TRBV5-1|once|TRBJ1-1
ASSPGIGANTEAF
>TRBV28|once|TRBJ2-7
ASSPGVPGGEQY
>TRBV4-1|once|TRBJ1-3
ASSLQTGAQTIY
>TRBV28|-|TRBJ1-5
ASSLGVRGNQPQH
>TRBV6-6|once|TRBJ1-2
ASRPGSRVGYT
>TRBV5-1|-|TRBJ2-5
ASSGGAGGFETQY
>TRBV28|-|TRBJ2-1
ASSFTRGNEQF
>TRBV5-1|-|TRBJ2-1
ASSLSGRAGDTDNEQF
>TRBV6-1|-|TRBJ2-1
ASSRRGGAGNEQF
>TRBV5-1|-|TRBJ2-3
ASSLGQGFADTQY
>TRBV11-2|-|TRBJ2-7
ASSLGRGEQY
>TRBV19|once|TRBJ2-1
ASSIGTLRGNEQF